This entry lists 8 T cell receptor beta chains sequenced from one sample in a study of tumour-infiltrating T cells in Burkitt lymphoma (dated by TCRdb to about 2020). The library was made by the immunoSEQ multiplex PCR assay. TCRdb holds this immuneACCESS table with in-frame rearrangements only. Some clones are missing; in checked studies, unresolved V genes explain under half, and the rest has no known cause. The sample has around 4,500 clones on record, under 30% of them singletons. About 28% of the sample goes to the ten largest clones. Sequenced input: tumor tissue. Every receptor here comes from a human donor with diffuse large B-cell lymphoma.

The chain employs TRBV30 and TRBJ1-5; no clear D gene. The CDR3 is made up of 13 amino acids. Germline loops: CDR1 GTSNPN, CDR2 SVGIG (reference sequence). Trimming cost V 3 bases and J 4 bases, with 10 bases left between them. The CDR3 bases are TGTGCCTGGAGAGGCCTCGTTAATCAGCCCCAGCATTTT. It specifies CAWRGLVNQPQHF.

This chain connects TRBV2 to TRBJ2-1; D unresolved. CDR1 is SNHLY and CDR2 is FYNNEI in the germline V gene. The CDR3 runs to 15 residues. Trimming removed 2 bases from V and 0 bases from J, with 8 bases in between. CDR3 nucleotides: TGTGCCAGCAGTGAAAGGTCGAGCTCCTACAATGAGCAGTTCTTC. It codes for CASSERSSSYNEQFF.

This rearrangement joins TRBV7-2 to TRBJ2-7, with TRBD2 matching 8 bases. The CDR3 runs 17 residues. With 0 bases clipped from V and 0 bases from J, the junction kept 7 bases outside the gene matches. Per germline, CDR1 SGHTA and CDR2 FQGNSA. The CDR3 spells CASSLARTSLSSYEQYF. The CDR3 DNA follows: TGTGCCAGCAGCTTAGCGAGGACTAGCCTAAGCTCCTACGAGCAGTACTTC.

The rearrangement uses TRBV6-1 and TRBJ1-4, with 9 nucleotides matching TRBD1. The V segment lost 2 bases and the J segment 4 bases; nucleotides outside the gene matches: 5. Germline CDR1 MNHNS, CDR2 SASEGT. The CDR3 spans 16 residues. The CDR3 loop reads CASSELGTGLNEKLFF. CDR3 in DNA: TGTGCCAGCAGTGAATTAGGGACAGGGCTTAATGAAAAACTGTTTTTT.

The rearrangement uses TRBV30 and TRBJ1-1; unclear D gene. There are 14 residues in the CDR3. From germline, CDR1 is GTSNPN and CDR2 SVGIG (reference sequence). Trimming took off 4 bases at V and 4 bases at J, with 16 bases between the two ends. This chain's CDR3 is CAWIQRAPVTEAFF. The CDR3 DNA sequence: TGTGCCTGGATCCAACGGGCCCCGGTCACTGAAGCTTTCTTT.

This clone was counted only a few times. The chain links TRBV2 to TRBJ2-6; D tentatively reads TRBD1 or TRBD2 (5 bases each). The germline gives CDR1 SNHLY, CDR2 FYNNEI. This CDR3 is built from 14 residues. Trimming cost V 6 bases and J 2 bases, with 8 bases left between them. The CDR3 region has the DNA TGTGCCAGCAGGAGGGGTCCTGGGGCCAACGTCCTGACTTTC. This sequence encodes CASRRGPGANVLTF. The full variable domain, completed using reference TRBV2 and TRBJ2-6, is EPEVTQTPSHQVTQMGQEVILRCVPISNHLYFYWYRQILGQKVEFLVSFYNNEISEKSEIFDDQFSVERPDGSNFTLKIRSTKLEDSAMYFCASRRGPGANVLTFGAGSRLTVL.

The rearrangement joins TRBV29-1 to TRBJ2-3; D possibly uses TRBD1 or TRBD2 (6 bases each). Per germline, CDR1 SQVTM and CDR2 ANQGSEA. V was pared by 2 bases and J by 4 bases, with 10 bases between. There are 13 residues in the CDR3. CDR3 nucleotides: TGCAGCGTTGAACCGGGGGCCGCAGATACGCAGTATTTT. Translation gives CSVEPGAADTQYF.

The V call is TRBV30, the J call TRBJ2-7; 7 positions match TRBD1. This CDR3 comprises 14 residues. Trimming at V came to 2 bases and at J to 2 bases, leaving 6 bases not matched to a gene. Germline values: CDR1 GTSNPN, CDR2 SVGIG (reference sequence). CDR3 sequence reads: CAWSIGQGAYEQYF. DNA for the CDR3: TGTGCCTGGAGTATAGGGCAGGGGGCCTACGAGCAGTACTTC.